By frequency in the sample, the clone carrying this T cell receptor beta chain is medium-sized (0.01 to 0.1%). The sample is drawn from a study of patients and donors after allogeneic stem cell transplantation. One entry per CDR3 protein, called by TCRdb with MiXCR from the RT-PCR reads. This table has 15,000 to 20,000 distinct CDR3 sequences, 27% appearing once. CDR1 is LGHDT, CDR2 YNNKEL, per germline (reference sequence). This CDR3 is 13 amino acids long. With 0 bases removed from V and 8 bases from J, the gap between germline ends came to 5 bases. The rearrangement uses TRBV3-1 and TRBJ1-6; no definite D call. Sequencing was done on a sample of blood, either unsorted or a sorted T cell fraction (not recorded which). The sequence was obtained from a human donor who was either an allogeneic HSCT recipient or a stem cell or donor lymphocyte infusion donor (not recorded which). It is not recorded whose cells these are; they may come from a transplant donor. This CDR3 is CASSQDPDSPLHF. The CDR3 DNA follows: TGTGCCAGCAGCCAAGATCCGGATTCACCCCTCCACTTT.